This T cell receptor beta chain was sequenced during a study of control samples from healthy donors and cancer patients. The CDR3 has 14 residues. V was pared by 3 bases and J by 0 bases, with 9 bases between. The V gene's germline CDR1 is ENHRY and CDR2 SYGVKD. Data came from immunoSEQ multiplex PCR; TCRdb stores just in-frame clones and leaves some out. This sample yields fewer than 500,000 clones, of which 75% to 95% are seen a single time; 5% to 7% belongs to the top ten. Source material: PBMCs. The rearrangement uses TRBV10-3 and TRBJ2-7, with no clear D. This TCR derives from a man in his forties or fifties with head and neck cancer. The CDR3 here is CAISEGQSSYEQYF. CDR3 DNA sequence: TGTGCCATCAGTGAAGGGCAGAGCTCCTACGAGCAGTACTTC.